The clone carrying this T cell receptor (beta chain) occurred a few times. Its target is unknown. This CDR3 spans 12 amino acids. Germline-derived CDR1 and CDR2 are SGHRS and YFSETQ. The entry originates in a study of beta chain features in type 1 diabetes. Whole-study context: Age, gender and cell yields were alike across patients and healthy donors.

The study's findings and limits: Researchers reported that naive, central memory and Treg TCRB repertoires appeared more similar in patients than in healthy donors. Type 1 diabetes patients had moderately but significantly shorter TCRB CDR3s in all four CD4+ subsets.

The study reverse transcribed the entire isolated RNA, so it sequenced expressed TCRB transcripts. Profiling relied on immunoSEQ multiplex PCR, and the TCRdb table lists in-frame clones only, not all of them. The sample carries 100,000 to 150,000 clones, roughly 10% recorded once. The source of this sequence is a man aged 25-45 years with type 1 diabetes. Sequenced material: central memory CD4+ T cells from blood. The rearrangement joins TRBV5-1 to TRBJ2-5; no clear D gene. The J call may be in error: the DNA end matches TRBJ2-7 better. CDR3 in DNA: TGCGCCAGCAGCTTGGAATGGGGCGAGCAGTACTTC. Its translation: CASSLEWGEQYF.